This passage covers 19 T cell receptor beta chains from one sample sequenced in a study of OX40 agonist ivuxolimab in advanced cancers. Profiled with immunoSEQ multiplex PCR; TCRdb holds only in-frame clones, not every one. This sample has roughly 80,000 clones, with over 75% found just once. The input for sequencing was CD4+ or CD8+ T cells sorted from blood, taken in a trial of the OX40 agonist ivuxolimab. These receptors originate from an adult with an advanced solid tumor such as melanoma, head and neck, liver or kidney cancer.

The CDR3 DNA reads as TGTGCCACCAGCTCAGTGGGTGGCAGGATCGGTTACAATGAGCAGTTCTTC. Amino acid sequence: CATSSVGGRIGYNEQFF. The V and J genes are TRBV15 and TRBJ2-1; D remains unclear. The length of the CDR3 is 17 residues. The germline V gene has CDR1 LNHNV and CDR2 YYDKDF (reference sequence). V was trimmed by 5 bases and J by 4 bases, leaving 21 bases between them.

This clone was counted once. The chain uses TRBV28 and TRBJ1-2; D remains ambiguous. Germline V gives CDR1 MDHEN, CDR2 SYDVKM. CDR3 length equals 12 residues. With 6 bases removed from V and 5 bases from J, the gap between germline ends came to 10 bases. DNA of the CDR3: TGTGCCAGCAGGACGCGATTGTATGGCTACACCTTC. Amino acids: CASRTRLYGYTF.

The chain joins TRBV9 to TRBJ1-1; the D is unclear. This CDR3 has 14 amino acids. Germline loops: CDR1 SGDLS, CDR2 YYNGEE. V lost 2 bases and J lost 3, with 11 bases in between. The CDR3, as DNA: TGTGCCAGCAGCGTCGACGTGGGCGACACTGAAGCTTTCTTT. Protein product: CASSVDVGDTEAFF.

The gene calls are TRBV6-4 and TRBJ1-3; D possibly corresponds to TRBD1 (6 bases). CDR3 size: 14 residues. Looked up from germline, CDR1 is MRHNA and CDR2 is SNTAGT. V lost 4 bases, J lost 9 bases, and 16 bases lay in between. DNA for the CDR3: TGTGCCAGCAGTGCCGGACATGCCAGGGGCACCATATATTTT. This sequence encodes CASSAGHARGTIYF.

The chain employs TRBV6-5 and TRBJ1-5; possibly TRBD1 for D (6 bases). Germline CDR1 and CDR2: MNHEY and SVGAGI. Trimming left V 6 bases short and J 3 bases short, with 15 bases between. The CDR3 runs to 15 residues. In DNA form, the CDR3 reads TGTGCCAGCAGCGAATTCCAGGGGCCCAATCAGCCCCAGCATTTT. Protein: CASSEFQGPNQPQHF.

The chain combines TRBV7-8 with TRBJ1-1; D is undetermined. This CDR3 contains 13 residues. Germline CDR1 reads SGHVS; CDR2 reads FQNEAQ. V lost 4 bases to trimming and J lost 2 bases, with 8 bases between them. CDR3 protein: CASSSQINTEAFF. CDR3 sequence (DNA): TGTGCCAGCAGCTCGCAGATTAACACTGAAGCTTTCTTT.

The chain combines TRBV2 with TRBJ1-1; possibly TRBD1 for D (5 bases). Germline-derived CDR1 and CDR2 are SNHLY and FYNNEI. V gave up 6 bases and J gave up 4 bases, with 12 bases separating them. The CDR3 totals 13 residues. CDR3 region: CASSRWGGTEAFF. The DNA of the CDR3 is TGTGCCAGCAGCCGATGGGGGGGCACTGAAGCTTTCTTT. The complete variable domain, with remaining parts taken from reference TRBV2 and TRBJ1-1, reads EPEVTQTPSHQVTQMGQEVILRCVPISNHLYFYWYRQILGQKVEFLVSFYNNEISEKSEIFDDQFSVERPDGSNFTLKIRSTKLEDSAMYFCASSRWGGTEAFFGQGTRLTVV.

The V and J genes are TRBV18 and TRBJ2-3; 14 nucleotides align to TRBD2. The CDR3 sequence is 19 residues long. Germline lookup yields CDR1 KGHSH and CDR2 LQKENI. The ends lost 0 bases at V and 0 bases at J; junction bases unmatched: 5. The CDR3 DNA sequence: TGTGCCAGCTCACCACCGACTAGCGGGAGGGCCTCTAGCACAGATACGCAGTATTTT. It codes for CASSPPTSGRASSTDTQYF.

This chain uses TRBV7-8 with TRBJ1-5, with D possibly TRBD1 on 5 matching bases. CDR3 length: 15 residues. V was shortened by 1 base and J by 7 bases, with 14 bases between the two germline ends. Germline-derived CDR1 and CDR2 are SGHVS and FQNEAQ. CDR3 in amino acids: CASSLGSGEGQPQHF. The DNA for the CDR3 is TGTGCCAGCAGCTTAGGTTCGGGCGAGGGGCAGCCCCAGCATTTT.

The chain recombines TRBV6-5 with TRBJ2-7, with D unresolved. The CDR3 covers 13 residues. In germline, CDR1 is MNHEY, CDR2 SVGAGI. V was clipped by 8 bases and J by 2 bases, with 13 bases between them. In nucleotides, the CDR3 is TGTGCCAGCGGGGTTTTAAAACCCTACGAGCAGTACTTC. This codes for CASGVLKPYEQYF.

This clone was counted a single time. The CDR3 sequence is CASSRTGPLGAFF. The CDR3 nucleotides are TGTGCCAGCAGCAGAACAGGGCCTCTGGGGGCTTTCTTT. The chain couples TRBV7-2 to TRBJ1-1, with a weak D call TRBD1 (6 bases). Trimming cost V 5 bases and J 11 bases, with 18 bases left between them. This CDR3 is 13 amino acids long. CDR1 is SGHTA, CDR2 FQGNSA, per germline. Full variable domain (missing parts from reference TRBV7-2 and TRBJ1-1): GAGVSQSPSNKVTEKGKDVELRCDPISGHTALYWYRQSLGQGLEFLIYFQGNSAPDKSGLPSDRFSAERTGGSVSTLTIQRTQQEDSAVYLCASSRTGPLGAFFGQGTRLTVV.

The rearrangement links TRBV5-1 to TRBJ2-5, with TRBD1 identical over 8 bases. Germline loops: CDR1 SGHRS, CDR2 YFSETQ. This CDR3 spans 13 amino acids. After removal of 2 bases from V and 9 bases from J, the junction contained 6 bases not matched to a gene. This chain's CDR3 is CASSLDDRGAQYF. As DNA, the CDR3 is TGCGCCAGCAGCTTAGACGACAGGGGAGCCCAGTACTTC.

This chain uses TRBV6-6 with TRBJ2-5; D might be TRBD2 (7 bases). CDR1 is MNHNY, CDR2 SVGAGI, per germline (reference sequence). The CDR3 runs 16 residues. V lost 0 bases, J lost 4 bases, and 15 bases lay in between. CDR3 amino acids: CASSYSRGGGGETQYF. CDR3 bases: TGTGCCAGCAGTTACTCGAGGGGGGGAGGCGGAGAGACCCAGTACTTC.

J is TRBJ1-4 and V is TRBV18, with no clear D. The CDR3 contains 14 residues. Trimming shortened V by 6 bases and J by 4 bases, and 12 bases separated the two germline ends. Per the germline V gene, CDR1 is KGHSH and CDR2 is LQKENI. The CDR3 DNA reads TGTGCCAGCTCCCCCCGCGAGGATAATGAAAAACTGTTTTTT. As protein: CASSPREDNEKLFF.

The rearrangement uses TRBV6-6 and TRBJ2-1, with D possibly matching TRBD1 (6 bases). Germline assignment: CDR1 MNHNY and CDR2 SVGAGI (reference sequence). The V gene lost 7 bases and the J gene lost 4 bases, with 17 bases spanning the gap. CDR3 length: 15 amino acids. The CDR3 DNA is TGTGCCAGCACACGAAAGGCAGGGGAATACAATGAGCAGTTCTTC. Translating gives CASTRKAGEYNEQFF.

The V call is TRBV2, the J call TRBJ1-2; D is possibly TRBD1 (6 bases). Germline CDR1 is SNHLY and CDR2 is FYNNEI. This CDR3 is 15 amino acids long. The ends were cut back, 2 bases at V and 10 bases at J, with 20 bases in the middle. The CDR3 here is CASSEQDSVVRFYTF. DNA for the CDR3: TGTGCCAGCAGTGAACAGGACAGTGTCGTGCGGTTCTACACCTTC.

The V call is TRBV7-1, the J call TRBJ1-5; D is perhaps TRBD1 (5 bases). TRBV7-1 is flagged as an ORF with uncertain function. The CDR3 has 14 amino acids. V gave up 4 bases and J gave up 0 bases, with 7 bases separating them. CDR3 sequence: CASSLTGSNQPQHF. The CDR3 DNA sequence: TGTGCCAGCAGCTTAACAGGTAGCAATCAGCCCCAGCATTTT.

The chain employs TRBV11-3 and TRBJ2-5; 7 positions match TRBD1. V was pared by 5 bases and J by 0 bases, with 6 bases of the junction left unmatched. Germline CDR1 reads SGHNT; CDR2 reads YENEEA. The CDR3 has 15 amino acids. The CDR3 is CASSTGQVYQETQYF. The CDR3 DNA follows: TGTGCCAGCAGCACCGGACAGGTGTACCAAGAGACCCAGTACTTC.

The rearrangement joins TRBV5-6 to TRBJ1-5; D not certain. V gave up 1 base and J gave up 0 bases, with 11 bases separating them. CDR3 length equals 16 residues. Germline V gene sequence: CDR1 SGHDT, CDR2 YYEEEE. CDR3 in amino acids: CASSLYSEHSNQPQHF. In DNA, the CDR3 is TGTGCCAGCAGCTTGTACTCAGAGCATAGCAATCAGCCCCAGCATTTT.